This T cell receptor (beta chain) comes out of a study of breast tumors, draining lymph nodes, adjacent tissues. This clonotype was picked up many times. Trimming took 1 base from V and 0 from J, leaving 16 bases between them. CDR1 is MGHDK and CDR2 is SYGVNS in the germline V gene. The length of the CDR3 is 17 residues. TCRdb reanalysed the multiplex PCR reads using MiXCR and keeps one entry per CDR3 protein. The data contain over 200,000 distinct CDR3 sequences, about 30% of them singletons. The lymph nodes were axillary draining lymph nodes from breast cancer patients. The source is a female donor with breast cancer. Some clones in this sample may be carry-over from other donors' samples. This chain uses TRBV25-1 with TRBJ2-7; tentatively, D is TRBD1 (6 bases). The sample comprised axillary lymph node tissue. The DNA for the CDR3 is TGTGCCAGCAGTGAATTGGTGCAGGGGAAACGCTCCTACGAGCAGTACTTC. Its translation is CASSELVQGKRSYEQYF.